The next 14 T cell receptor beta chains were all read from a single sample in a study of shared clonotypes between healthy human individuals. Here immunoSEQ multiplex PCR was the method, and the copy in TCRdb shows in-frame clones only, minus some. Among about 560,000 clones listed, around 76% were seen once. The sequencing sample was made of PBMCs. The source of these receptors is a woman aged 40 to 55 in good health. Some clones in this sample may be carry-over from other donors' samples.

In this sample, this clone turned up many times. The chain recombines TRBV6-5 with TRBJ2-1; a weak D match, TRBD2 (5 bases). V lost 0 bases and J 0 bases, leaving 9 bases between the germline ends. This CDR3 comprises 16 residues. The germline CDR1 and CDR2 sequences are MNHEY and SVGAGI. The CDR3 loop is CASSYSGGGSYNEQFF. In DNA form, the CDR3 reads TGTGCCAGCAGTTACTCGGGCGGAGGCTCCTACAATGAGCAGTTCTTC.

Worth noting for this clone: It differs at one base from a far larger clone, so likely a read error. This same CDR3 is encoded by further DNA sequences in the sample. CDR3: CAWSQDGGSTEAFF. The CDR3, as DNA: TGCGCCTGGAGTCAGGACGGGGGGTCCACTGAAGCTTTCTTT. The chain employs TRBV30 and TRBJ1-1, with D tentatively TRBD1 (5 bases). The CDR3 spans 14 residues. Germline-derived CDR1 and CDR2 are GTSNPN and SVGIG (reference sequence).

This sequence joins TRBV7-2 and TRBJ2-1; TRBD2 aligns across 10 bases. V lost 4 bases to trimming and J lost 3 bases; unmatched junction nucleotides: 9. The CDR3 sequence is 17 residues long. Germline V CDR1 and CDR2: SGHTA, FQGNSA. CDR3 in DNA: TGTGCCAGCAGCTCTCGGGCGGCTAGCGGGAGCTACAATGAGCAGTTCTTC. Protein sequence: CASSSRAASGSYNEQFF.

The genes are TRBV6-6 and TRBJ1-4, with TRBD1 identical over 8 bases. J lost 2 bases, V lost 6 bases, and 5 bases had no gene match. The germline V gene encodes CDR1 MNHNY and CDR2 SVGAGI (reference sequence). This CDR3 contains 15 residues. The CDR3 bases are TGTGCCAGCAGGGACAGGGCCAGGACTAATGAAAAACTGTTTTTT. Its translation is CASRDRARTNEKLFF.

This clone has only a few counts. The CDR3 DNA reads TGTGCCAGCAGCTTAGGGAGGGAGGTGACGGTAGGAGAGACCCAGTACTTC. Translating it yields CASSLGREVTVGETQYF. V usage is TRBV7-2 and J usage is TRBJ2-5, with D perhaps matching TRBD2 (6 bases). This CDR3 is 17 amino acids long. Germline CDR1 SGHTA, CDR2 FQGNSA. V lost 1 base and J 4 bases, leaving 19 bases between the germline ends.

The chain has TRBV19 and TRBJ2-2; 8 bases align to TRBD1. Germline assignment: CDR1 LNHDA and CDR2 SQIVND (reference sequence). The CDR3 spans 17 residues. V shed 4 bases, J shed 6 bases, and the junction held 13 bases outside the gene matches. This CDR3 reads CASSTRQGPIYAGELFF. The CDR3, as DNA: TGTGCCAGTAGTACTCGACAGGGGCCCATCTACGCCGGGGAGCTGTTTTTT. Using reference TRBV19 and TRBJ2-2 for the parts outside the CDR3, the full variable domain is DGGITQSPKYLFRKEGQNVTLSCEQNLNHDAMYWYRQDPGQGLRLIYYSQIVNDFQKGDIAEGYSVSREKKESFPLTVTSAQKNPTAFYLCASSTRQGPIYAGELFFGEGSRLTVL.

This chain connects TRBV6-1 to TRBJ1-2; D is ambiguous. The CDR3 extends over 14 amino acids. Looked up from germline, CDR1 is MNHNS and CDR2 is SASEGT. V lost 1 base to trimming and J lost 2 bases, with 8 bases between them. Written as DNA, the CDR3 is TGTGCCAGCAGTGAAGATGGGGAGAACTATGGCTACACCTTC. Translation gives CASSEDGENYGYTF.

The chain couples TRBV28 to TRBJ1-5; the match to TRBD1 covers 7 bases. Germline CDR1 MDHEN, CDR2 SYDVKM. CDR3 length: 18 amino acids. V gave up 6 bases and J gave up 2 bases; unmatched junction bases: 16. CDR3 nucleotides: TGTGCCAGCAGGTCATCACAGGGGCCAACCTTTGGCAATCAGCCCCAGCATTTT. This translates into CASRSSQGPTFGNQPQHF. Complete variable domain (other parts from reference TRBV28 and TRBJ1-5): DVKVTQSSRYLVKRTGEKVFLECVQDMDHENMFWYRQDPGLGLRLIYFSYDVKMKEKGDIPEGYSVSREKKERFSLILESASTNQTSMYLCASRSSQGPTFGNQPQHFGDGTRLSIL.

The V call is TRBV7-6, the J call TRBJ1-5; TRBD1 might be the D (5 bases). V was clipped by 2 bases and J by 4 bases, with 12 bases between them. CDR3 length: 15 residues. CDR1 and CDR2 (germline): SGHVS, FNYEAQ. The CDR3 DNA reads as TGTGCCAGCAGCTTATACCAGGGAGAGAATCAGCCCCAGCATTTT. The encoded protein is CASSLYQGENQPQHF.

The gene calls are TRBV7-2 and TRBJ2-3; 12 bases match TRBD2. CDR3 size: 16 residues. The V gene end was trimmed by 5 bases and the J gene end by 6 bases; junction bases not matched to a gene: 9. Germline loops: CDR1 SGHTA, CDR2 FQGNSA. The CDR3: CASSLGLAGLGDTQYF. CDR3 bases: TGTGCCAGCAGCCTTGGACTAGCGGGGTTGGGGGATACGCAGTATTTT. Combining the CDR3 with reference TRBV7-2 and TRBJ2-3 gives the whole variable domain GAGVSQSPSNKVTEKGKDVELRCDPISGHTALYWYRQSLGQGLEFLIYFQGNSAPDKSGLPSDRFSAERTGGSVSTLTIQRTQQEDSAVYLCASSLGLAGLGDTQYFGPGTRLTVL.

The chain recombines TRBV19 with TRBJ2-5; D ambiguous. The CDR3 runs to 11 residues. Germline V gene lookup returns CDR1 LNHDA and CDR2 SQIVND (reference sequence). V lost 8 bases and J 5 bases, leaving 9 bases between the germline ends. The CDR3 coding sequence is TGTGCCAGTGGCCTTTCGGAGACCCAGTACTTC. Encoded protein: CASGLSETQYF.

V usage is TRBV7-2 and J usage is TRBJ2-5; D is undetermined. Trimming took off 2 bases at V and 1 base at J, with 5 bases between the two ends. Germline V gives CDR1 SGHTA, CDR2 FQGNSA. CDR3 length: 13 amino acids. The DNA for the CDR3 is TGTGCCAGCAGCTTAAGGTTCCAAGAGACCCAGTACTTC. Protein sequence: CASSLRFQETQYF.

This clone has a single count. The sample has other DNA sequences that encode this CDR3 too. Written as DNA, the CDR3 is TGTGCCAGCTCAGCGGGACAGGGGGGTGAGACCCAGTACTTC. This sequence encodes CASSAGQGGETQYF. The chain is built from TRBV18 and TRBJ2-5; 11 nucleotides match TRBD1. Germline CDR1 KGHSH, CDR2 LQKENI. This CDR3 is 14 amino acids long. J lost 5 bases, V lost 5 bases, and 4 bases had no gene match.

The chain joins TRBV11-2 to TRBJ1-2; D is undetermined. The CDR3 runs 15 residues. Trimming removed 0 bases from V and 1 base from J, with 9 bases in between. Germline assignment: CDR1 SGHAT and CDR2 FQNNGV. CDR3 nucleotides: TGTGCCAGCAGCTTAGATCCGGGGAGTAACTATGGCTACACCTTC. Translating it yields CASSLDPGSNYGYTF.